This T cell receptor beta chain was sequenced for a study of early T cells in non-severe SARS-CoV-2 infection. Study-wide context: Chains stayed unpaired after sequencing of bulk RNA from unsorted whole blood.

Ten or more counts support this clonotype. V was trimmed by 2 bases and J by 10 bases, leaving 21 bases between them. The CDR3 has 16 residues. Germline V gene lookup returns CDR1 DFQATT and CDR2 SNEGSKA (reference sequence). Unique molecular identifier tags were affixed to discrete cDNA molecules. TCRdb independently ran MiXCR on the 5' RACE reads; one entry per CDR3 protein. The sample consists of tens of thousands of distinct CDR3 sequences, roughly 5.2% of them appearing once. The specimen sequenced was whole blood. The receptor was isolated from an adult who was a healthcare worker with PCR-confirmed SARS-CoV-2 infection or an uninfected control (not recorded which). The chain couples TRBV20-1 to TRBJ1-6; D not resolved. The CDR3 sequence is CSARPGDFGVKSPLHF. CDR3 sequence (DNA): TGCAGTGCTAGACCCGGGGATTTCGGGGTTAAGTCACCCCTCCACTTT.